Presented here are 15 T cell receptor beta chains from one specimen sequenced in a study of control samples from healthy donors and cancer patients. The protocol was immunoSEQ multiplex PCR, while the TCRdb copy is restricted to in-frame clones and leaves out a portion. The sample records about 80,000 clones, about nine tenths being singletons. The sample taken for sequencing was blood. These receptors were collected from a man aged 50 to 59 in good health.

The gene calls are TRBV24-1 and TRBJ1-2; 10 nucleotides align to TRBD1. Losses at the gene ends were 5 bases for V and 5 bases for J; bases not matched to a gene: 10. The CDR3 has 16 amino acids. Germline V gene sequence: CDR1 KGHDR, CDR2 SFDVKD. CDR3 residues: CATSVRTGGQRYGYTF. The CDR3 nucleotides read TGTGCCACCAGTGTCCGGACAGGGGGGCAACGGTATGGCTACACCTTC.

This clone was seen only a few times. The V call is TRBV6-5, the J call TRBJ1-5, with D possibly being TRBD1 (6 bases). Germline V gene sequence: CDR1 MNHEY, CDR2 SVGAGI. Trimming stripped 10 bases from V and 3 bases from J, with 13 bases between. This CDR3 spans 13 amino acids. The CDR3 DNA reads TGTGCCATCAACGACAGGCCCAATCAGCCCCAGCATTTT. Translating gives CAINDRPNQPQHF.

V gene TRBV6-5 combines with J gene TRBJ1-3; D ambiguous. CDR3 length: 15 amino acids. V was cut by 4 bases and J by 3 bases, with 13 bases left in between. Germline V gene data show CDR1 as MNHEY and CDR2 as SVGAGI. CDR3 nucleotide sequence: TGTGCCAGCAGTTCGGACTCGATGGGTGGAAACACCATATATTTT. This gives the protein CASSSDSMGGNTIYF.

This chain uses TRBV23-1 with TRBJ1-2; 10 bases are shared with TRBD1. TRBV23-1 has ORF status, its function being uncertain. CDR3 size: 15 residues. V shed 2 bases and J 7 bases; nucleotides not matched to a gene: 7. Written as DNA, the CDR3 is TGCGCCAGCAGTCAAGCTGGGACAGGGGTGCGTGGCTACACCTTC. Protein sequence: CASSQAGTGVRGYTF.

The J gene is TRBJ1-1, the V gene TRBV30; tentative D call: TRBD1 (6 bases). The CDR3 spans 12 residues. Trimming pared 8 bases from V and 4 bases from J, leaving 14 bases between. The V gene's germline CDR1 is GTSNPN and CDR2 SVGIG (reference sequence). CDR3 DNA: TGTGCCGGATTCACAGGGCGCACTGAAGCTTTCTTT. Its translation: CAGFTGRTEAFF.

This rearrangement joins TRBV25-1 to TRBJ1-5; a possible D gene is TRBD1 (5 bases). The germline gives CDR1 MGHDK, CDR2 SYGVNS. The ends were cut back, 1 base at V and 4 bases at J, with 8 bases in the middle. The CDR3 sequence is 14 residues long. The CDR3 coding sequence is TGTGCCAGCAGTGAATTTGGGGGAAATCAGCCCCAGCATTTT. This encodes CASSEFGGNQPQHF. Drawing the rest from reference TRBV25-1 and TRBJ1-5, the complete variable domain is EADIYQTPRYLVIGTGKKITLECSQTMGHDKMYWYQQDPGMELHLIHYSYGVNSTEKGDLSSESTVSRIRTEHFPLTLESARPSHTSQYLCASSEFGGNQPQHFGDGTRLSIL.

This clone was detected only once. V and J are TRBV10-3 and TRBJ1-1; unclear D gene. Between the trimmed V and J ends, which lost 4 bases and 1 base, there was a span of 4 bases. CDR1 is ENHRY, CDR2 SYGVKD, per germline. The CDR3 runs to 12 residues. This CDR3 is CAISGGNTEAFF. DNA of the CDR3: TGTGCCATCAGTGGGGGGAACACTGAAGCTTTCTTT.

This chain links TRBV5-1 with TRBJ1-2, with TRBD1 identical over 9 bases. Trimming at V came to 4 bases and at J to 6 bases, leaving 4 bases not matched to a gene. The V gene's germline CDR1 is SGHRS and CDR2 YFSETQ. The CDR3 is 13 residues long. The CDR3 DNA is TGCGCCAGCAGCCCCTGGACAGGGGATGGCTACACCTTC. This sequence encodes CASSPWTGDGYTF.

This sequence joins TRBV19 and TRBJ2-7; a possible D gene is TRBD2 (6 bases). The CDR3 spans 15 residues. Trimming stripped 5 bases from V and 2 bases from J, with 16 bases between. Germline V CDR1 and CDR2: LNHDA, SQIVND (reference sequence). The CDR3 here is CASSPRGNPTYEQYF. CDR3 DNA: TGTGCCAGTAGTCCTCGGGGGAACCCGACCTACGAGCAGTACTTC.

The V call is TRBV30, the J call TRBJ1-2; 9 bases map to TRBD1. This CDR3 spans 15 amino acids. Germline CDR1 and CDR2: GTSNPN and SVGIG (reference sequence). Germline trimming cut 0 bases from V and 6 bases from J; bases unmatched to any gene: 8. In DNA, the CDR3 is TGTGCCTGGAGTGTAAAGTCGACAGGGGGGGATGGCTACACCTTC. Its protein product is CAWSVKSTGGDGYTF.

The gene calls are TRBV7-9 and TRBJ1-4; D is unclear. The germline gives CDR1 SEHNR, CDR2 FQNEAQ (reference sequence). CDR3 size: 13 residues. The V end was cut by 3 bases, the J end by 8 bases, with 10 bases between. The CDR3 DNA reads as TGTGCCAGCAGCTTCCAGGCTCGAGAAAAACTGTTTTTT. Translating gives CASSFQAREKLFF.

This chain connects TRBV10-1 to TRBJ2-5; 9 bases agree with TRBD2. Germline V lookup: CDR1 WNHNN, CDR2 SYGVQD (reference sequence). V lost 5 bases, J lost 1 base, and 8 bases stayed unmatched. The CDR3 loop spans 16 amino acids. CDR3 nucleotides: TGCGCCAGCAGTAGGCTGACTAGCGGTGGCCAAGAGACCCAGTACTTC. Encoded protein: CASSRLTSGGQETQYF.

There are a few counts of this clone. The chain couples TRBV29-1 to TRBJ1-1, with D hard to call. The germline CDR1 and CDR2 sequences are SQVTM and ANQGSEA. Trimming cost V 3 bases and J 1 base, with 9 bases left between them. The CDR3 contains 13 residues. The CDR3 loop reads CSVDSQGNTEAFF. CDR3 DNA: TGCAGCGTTGATAGTCAAGGGAACACTGAAGCTTTCTTT.

The chain carries TRBV6-6 and TRBJ2-2, with no clear D. Germline-derived CDR1 and CDR2 are MNHNY and SVGAGI (reference sequence). V gave up 8 bases and J gave up 4 bases, with 14 bases separating them. The CDR3 is 14 residues long. The CDR3 is CASGGQRSTGELFF. DNA for the CDR3: TGTGCCAGCGGCGGTCAGAGGAGCACCGGGGAGCTGTTTTTT.

The chain uses TRBV6-1 and TRBJ2-1; TRBD2 aligns across 12 bases. There are 17 residues in the CDR3. The germline V gene has CDR1 MNHNS and CDR2 SASEGT. V shed 4 bases, J shed 5 bases, and the junction held 9 bases outside the gene matches. CDR3 nucleotides: TGTGCCAGCAGTGGCGGACTAGCGGGGAAGAGGAACAATGAGCAGTTCTTC. Translating it yields CASSGGLAGKRNNEQFF.